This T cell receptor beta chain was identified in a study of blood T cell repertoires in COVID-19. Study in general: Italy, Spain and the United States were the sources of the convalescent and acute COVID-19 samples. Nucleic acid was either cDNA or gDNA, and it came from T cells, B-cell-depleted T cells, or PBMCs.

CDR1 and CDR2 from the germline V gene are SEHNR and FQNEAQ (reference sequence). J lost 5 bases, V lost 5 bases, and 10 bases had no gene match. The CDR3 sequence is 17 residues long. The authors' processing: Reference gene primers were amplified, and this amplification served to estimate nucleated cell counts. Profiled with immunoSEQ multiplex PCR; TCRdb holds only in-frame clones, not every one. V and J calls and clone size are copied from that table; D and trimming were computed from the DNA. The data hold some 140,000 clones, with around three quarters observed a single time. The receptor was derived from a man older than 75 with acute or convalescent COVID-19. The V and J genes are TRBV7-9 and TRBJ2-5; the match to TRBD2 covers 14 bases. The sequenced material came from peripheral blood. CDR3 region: CASSPGLAGAQGETQYF. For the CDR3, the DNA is TGTGCCAGCAGCCCGGGACTAGCGGGGGCCCAGGGGGAGACCCAGTACTTC. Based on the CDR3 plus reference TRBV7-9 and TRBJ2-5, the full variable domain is DTGVSQNPRHKITKRGQNVTFRCDPISEHNRLYWYRQTLGQGPEFLTYFQNEAQLEKSRLLSDRFSAERPKGSFSTLEIQRTEQGDSAMYLCASSPGLAGAQGETQYFGPGTRLLVL.